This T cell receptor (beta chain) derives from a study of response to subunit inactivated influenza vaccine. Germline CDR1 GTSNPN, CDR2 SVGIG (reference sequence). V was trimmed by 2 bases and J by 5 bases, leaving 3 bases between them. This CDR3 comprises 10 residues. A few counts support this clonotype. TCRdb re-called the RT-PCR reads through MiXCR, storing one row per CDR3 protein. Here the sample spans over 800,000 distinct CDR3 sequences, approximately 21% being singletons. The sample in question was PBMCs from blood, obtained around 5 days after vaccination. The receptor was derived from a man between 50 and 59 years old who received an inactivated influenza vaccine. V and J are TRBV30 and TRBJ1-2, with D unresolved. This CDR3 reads CAWSQYGYTF. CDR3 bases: TGTGCCTGGAGTCAGTATGGCTACACCTTC. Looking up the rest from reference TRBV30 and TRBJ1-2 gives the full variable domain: SQTIHQWPATLVQPVGSPLSLECTVEGTSNPNLYWYRQAAGRGLQLLFYSVGIGQISSEVPQNLSASRPQDRQFILSSKKLLLSDSGFYLCAWSQYGYTFGSGTRLTVV.